A single sample is the source of the 2 T cell receptor beta chains below, sequenced in a study of a mutant IDH1 vaccine in newly diagnosed glioma. Profiling relied on immunoSEQ multiplex PCR, and the TCRdb table lists in-frame clones only, not all of them. Here the sample spans about 40,000 clones, more than 85% being singletons. As to time point: week 5, during vaccination. Topical imiquimod accompanied each vaccine dose, which consisted of 300 ug of mutant IDH1 20-mer peptide. These TCRs' antigens remain unknown. The material sequenced was PBMCs, taken from a glioma patient whose treatment included an IDH1 peptide vaccine. These receptors came from a man in his fifties or sixties with glioma.

This chain connects TRBV19 to TRBJ1-2; a weak D match, TRBD1 (5 bases). Per germline, CDR1 LNHDA and CDR2 SQIVND (reference sequence). The CDR3 contains 12 residues. Trimming stripped 9 bases from V and 2 bases from J, with 10 bases between. CDR3 nucleotides: TGTGCCAGCGAGACAGAAAACTATGGCTACACCTTC. This gives the protein CASETENYGYTF.

The chain couples TRBV4-2 to TRBJ2-3, with 11 bases fitting TRBD2. V shed 0 bases and J 6 bases; nucleotides not matched to a gene: 8. Germline-derived CDR1 and CDR2 are LGHNA and YNFKEQ. This CDR3 has 17 amino acids. The CDR3 region is CASSQEALAGGRDTQYF. As DNA, the CDR3 is TGTGCCAGCAGCCAAGAGGCGCTAGCGGGGGGTCGGGATACGCAGTATTTT.